This T cell receptor beta chain was captured in a study of blood T cell repertoires in COVID-19 (TCRdb year 2020). For the wider study: Collaborator samples came from the United States, Italy and Spain and covered acute and convalescent phases of COVID-19. The repertoires were released in a freely available public database intended as a resource for research on the immune response to SARS-CoV-2. The dataset comprised deeply sampled blood TCRbeta repertoires from subjects exposed to, actively infected with, or recovered from COVID-19. Where available, HLA class I and class II types were obtained from metadata supplied by the sample provider rather than from assay-based typing. Samples came from the ongoing ImmuneRACE study (first 160 participants) plus 1,254 subjects from 6 global collaborators. The material from the prospective study consisted of cDNA or gDNA derived from T cells, B-cell-depleted T cells, or PBMCs. Sample metadata almost always included a de-identified subject ID, COVID-19 status, age in years and sex. The paper's findings and limits, for the study overall: Clinical and demographic metadata were provided uncurated, with the amount varying by source and participant.

Whole blood was collected in K2EDTA tubes by collaborating institutions according to the institutions' own protocols. Collaborator samples were shipped for TCRbeta analysis as frozen whole blood, isolated PBMCs, or DNA extracted from either sample type. TCRbeta CDR3 regions were amplified from genomic DNA using the immunoSEQ Assay, a bias-controlled multiplex PCR. The study's own analysis went as follows. The number of nucleated cells in each sample was estimated by amplification of reference gene primers within the assay. To quantify the absolute abundance of each unique TCRbeta CDR3 rearrangement, sequence reads were collapsed and filtered. Productive Simpson clonality was computed per sample as the square root of Simpson's diversity index over productive rearrangements. TCRdb retrieved this table from immuneACCESS and kept in-frame rearrangements only. Not all clones are present; in checked studies, unresolved V genes account for under half, and no reason is known for the remainder. V and J calls and clone size are as listed in that table; D and trimming were resolved from the DNA. The sample has about 120,000 clones on record, roughly 90% of them singletons. Less than 5% of the sample belongs to the ten largest clones.

From a lookup of the germline V gene, CDR1 and CDR2 are SGHRS and YFSETQ. The CDR3, cysteine through phenylalanine, is 16 amino acids long. Left in the record is the CDR3 DNA by itself, 48 bases read in frame from the first base. The germline V and J ends show losses of 4 bases and 8 bases respectively, and no gene match explains 10 bases of the junction. Comment on this clone: Its antigen target is currently unknown. Base qualities are not at hand, and no much larger clone is one base apart.

The sequenced sample consisted of peripheral blood. This receptor chain uses TRBV5-1 and TRBJ2-2; 11 middle bases align to TRBD2. This TCR came from a man aged 40-55 years with acute or convalescent COVID-19. The encoded CDR3 is CASSPGLAGEGGELFF. The DNA sequence follows: TGCGCCAGCAGCCCCGGACTAGCGGGCGAAGGAGGGGAGCTGTTTTTT.